The rows below give T cell receptor beta chains drawn from one sample of a study of cytomegalovirus exposure and HLA in healthy donors. Produced via immunoSEQ multiplex PCR; TCRdb's table is partial and in-frame only. The sample shows fewer than 150,000 clones, 55% to 80% of them seen only once. The sample was PBMCs. The source of these receptors is a human donor in good health. Each CDR3 is given with its conserved first and last residue. A D gene is named only where the DNA matches it firmly. The size entry is marked missing in some rows and otherwise reads once, few, many or a size class.

d_gene: TRBD2
j_gene: TRBJ2-1
v_gene: TRBV5-1
abundance: few
CDR3nt: TGCGCCAGCAGCTGGGGACTAGCGGGGCGCAATGAGCAGTTCTTC
CDR3aa: CASSWGLAGRNEQFF

d_gene: TRBD1
j_gene: TRBJ2-3
v_gene: TRBV7-8
abundance: .
CDR3nt: TGTGCCAGCAGCCCTACCACCCCGGGACAGGGGCAGTATTTT
CDR3aa: CASSPTTPGQGQYF

d_gene: .
j_gene: TRBJ1-2
v_gene: TRBV4-1
abundance: .
CDR3nt: TGCGCCAGCAGCCAAGATCTGGCGGCGGGACCCCTTAACTATGGCTACACCTTC
CDR3aa: CASSQDLAAGPLNYGYTF

d_gene: TRBD2
j_gene: TRBJ2-3
v_gene: TRBV6-1
abundance: .
CDR3nt: TGTGCCAGCAGTGATAAAACAGGACGAACGGGGGGTACGCAGTATTTT
CDR3aa: CASSDKTGRTGGTQYF

d_gene: TRBD1
j_gene: TRBJ1-1
v_gene: TRBV4-1
abundance: few
CDR3nt: TGCGCCAGCAGCCATCTGGGACAGATGAACACTGAAGCTTTCTTT
CDR3aa: CASSHLGQMNTEAFF

d_gene: .
j_gene: TRBJ1-1
v_gene: TRBV7-8
abundance: .
CDR3nt: TGTGCCAGCAGCATGACAGAGAACACTGAAGCTTTCTTT
CDR3aa: CASSMTENTEAFF

d_gene: TRBD1
j_gene: TRBJ2-5
v_gene: TRBV11-2
abundance: few
CDR3nt: TGTGCCAGCAGTGAAGACAGGGCAGGAGGAGAGACCCAGTACTTC
CDR3aa: CASSEDRAGGETQYF

d_gene: TRBD1
j_gene: TRBJ2-2
v_gene: TRBV7-3
abundance: .
CDR3nt: TGTGCCAGCAGCCCCAACGCGGGACAGGGGGCCGGGGAGCTGTTTTTT
CDR3aa: CASSPNAGQGAGELFF

d_gene: TRBD2
j_gene: TRBJ2-3
v_gene: TRBV5-1
abundance: .
CDR3nt: TGCGCCAGCAGCGGGGGACTAGCGGGAGTTAGTGATACGCAGTATTTT
CDR3aa: CASSGGLAGVSDTQYF

d_gene: TRBD1
j_gene: TRBJ2-5
v_gene: TRBV29-1
abundance: .
CDR3nt: TGCAGCGTTGAATGGGACAGGGAGACCCAGTACTTC
CDR3aa: CSVEWDRETQYF

d_gene: .
j_gene: TRBJ2-7
v_gene: TRBV13
abundance: few
CDR3nt: TGTGCCAGCAGCTTAAGGGGCTACGAGCAGTACTTC
CDR3aa: CASSLRGYEQYF

d_gene: .
j_gene: TRBJ1-3
v_gene: TRBV7-3
abundance: .
CDR3nt: TGTGCCAGCAGCTTAACGGGCAGTGGAAACACCATATATTTT
CDR3aa: CASSLTGSGNTIYF

d_gene: TRBD2
j_gene: TRBJ2-3
v_gene: TRBV6-4
abundance: many
CDR3nt: TGTGCCAGCAGTGACGGCGGGGGAACAGATACGCAGTATTTT
CDR3aa: CASSDGGGTDTQYF

d_gene: TRBD1
j_gene: TRBJ2-1
v_gene: TRBV12-5
abundance: .
CDR3nt: TGTGCTAGTGGTTTTGCCGGGACAGGGGCCTACAATGAGCAGTTCTTC
CDR3aa: CASGFAGTGAYNEQFF

d_gene: TRBD1
j_gene: TRBJ1-2
v_gene: TRBV6-5
abundance: once
CDR3nt: TGTGCCAGCAGCTCGTACAGGGGCCATGGCTACACCTTC
CDR3aa: CASSSYRGHGYTF

d_gene: TRBD1
j_gene: TRBJ2-7
v_gene: TRBV25-1
abundance: .
CDR3nt: TGTGCCAGCCGTTTGGGGACAGACTACGAGCAGTACTTC
CDR3aa: CASRLGTDYEQYF

d_gene: TRBD2
j_gene: TRBJ2-1
v_gene: TRBV13
abundance: .
CDR3nt: TGTGCCAGCAGCTTAGCACTAGCGGGGGGAAATGAGCAGTTCTTC
CDR3aa: CASSLALAGGNEQFF

d_gene: TRBD1
j_gene: TRBJ2-2
v_gene: TRBV19
abundance: once
CDR3nt: TGTGCCAGTACCCCTGGGACAGGGAACACCGGGGAGCTGTTTTTT
CDR3aa: CASTPGTGNTGELFF

d_gene: TRBD2
j_gene: TRBJ2-7
v_gene: TRBV7-3
abundance: .
CDR3nt: TGTGCCAGCAGCTTAGCGGGGGGCTACGAGCAGTACTTC
CDR3aa: CASSLAGGYEQYF

d_gene: .
j_gene: TRBJ2-3
v_gene: TRBV5-4
abundance: .
CDR3nt: TGTGCCAGCTGGTCGGGAGATACGCAGTATTTT
CDR3aa: CASWSGDTQYF

d_gene: TRBD1
j_gene: TRBJ2-5
v_gene: TRBV10-3
abundance: few
CDR3nt: TGTGCCACCAGGGGACAGGGAAGGCAAGAGACCCAGTACTTC
CDR3aa: CATRGQGRQETQYF

d_gene: .
j_gene: TRBJ1-1
v_gene: TRBV6-1
abundance: .
CDR3nt: TGTGCCAGCAGTGAGCGGGTGACCACTGAAGCTTTCTTT
CDR3aa: CASSERVTTEAFF

d_gene: .
j_gene: TRBJ1-2
v_gene: TRBV25-1
abundance: .
CDR3nt: TGTGCCAGCAGTGAATATTTCTCCTATGGCTACACCTTC
CDR3aa: CASSEYFSYGYTF

d_gene: .
j_gene: TRBJ1-5
v_gene: TRBV7-9
abundance: .
CDR3nt: TGTGCCAGCAGCCCGCCCAGGCCTAATCAGCCCCAGCATTTT
CDR3aa: CASSPPRPNQPQHF